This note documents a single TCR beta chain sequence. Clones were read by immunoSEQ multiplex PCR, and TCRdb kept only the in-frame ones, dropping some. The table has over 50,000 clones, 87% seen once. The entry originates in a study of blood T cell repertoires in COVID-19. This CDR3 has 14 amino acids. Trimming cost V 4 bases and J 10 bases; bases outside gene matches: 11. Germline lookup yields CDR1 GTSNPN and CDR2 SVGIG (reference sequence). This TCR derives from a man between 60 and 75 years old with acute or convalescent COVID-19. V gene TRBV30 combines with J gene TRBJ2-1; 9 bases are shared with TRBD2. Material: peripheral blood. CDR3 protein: CAWKGTSFRGEQFF. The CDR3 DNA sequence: TGTGCCTGGAAGGGGACTAGCTTCCGGGGGGAGCAGTTCTTC. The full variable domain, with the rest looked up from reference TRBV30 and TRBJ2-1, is SQTIHQWPATLVQPVGSPLSLECTVEGTSNPNLYWYRQAAGRGLQLLFYSVGIGQISSEVPQNLSASRPQDRQFILSSKKLLLSDSGFYLCAWKGTSFRGEQFFGPGTRLTVL.